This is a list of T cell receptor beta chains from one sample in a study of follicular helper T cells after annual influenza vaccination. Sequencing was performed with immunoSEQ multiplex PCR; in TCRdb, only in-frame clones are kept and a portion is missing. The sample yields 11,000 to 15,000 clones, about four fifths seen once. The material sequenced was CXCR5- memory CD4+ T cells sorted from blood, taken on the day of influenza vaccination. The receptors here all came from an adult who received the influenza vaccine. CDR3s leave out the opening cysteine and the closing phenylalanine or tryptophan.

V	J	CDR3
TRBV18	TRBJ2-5	ASSPRPVEETQY
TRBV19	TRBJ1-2	ASSPLGLPGYT
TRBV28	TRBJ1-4	ASSTRGAANEKLF
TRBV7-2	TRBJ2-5	ASSRLLERQTQY
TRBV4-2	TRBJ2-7	ASSQDSGGSYEQY
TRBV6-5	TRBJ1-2	ASSYWTGNYGYT
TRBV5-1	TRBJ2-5	ASSRDRGLETQY
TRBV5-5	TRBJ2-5	ASSSLRLRGDGATQY
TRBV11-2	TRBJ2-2	ASSSVRTPYTGELF
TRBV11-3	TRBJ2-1	ASSARLAGGLDEQF
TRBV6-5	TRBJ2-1	ASSYRYNEQF
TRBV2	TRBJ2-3	ASSGFNGGRSIRTDTQY
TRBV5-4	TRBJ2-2	ASGGLAGGELF
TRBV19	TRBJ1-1	ASSMARGRTEAF
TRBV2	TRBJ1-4	ASSEDRAKGEKLF
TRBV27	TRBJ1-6	ASSPTKDRGENSPLH
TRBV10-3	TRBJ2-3	AISGGRSTDTQY
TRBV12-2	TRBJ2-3	ASRLDTDTQY
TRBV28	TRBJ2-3	ASSFSGGRVDTQY
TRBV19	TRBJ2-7	ASRVSKGGRYEQY
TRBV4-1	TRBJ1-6	ASSQGKDIASIISSPLH
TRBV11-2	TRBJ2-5	ASSFSGGAGETQY
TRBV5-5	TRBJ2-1	ASKTNPSYNEQF
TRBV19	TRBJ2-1	ASSMGDRRYNEQF
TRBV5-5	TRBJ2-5	ASSLFNRVSETQY
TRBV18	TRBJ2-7	ASSQLTGGEQY
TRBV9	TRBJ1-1	ASSVASTGPNTEAF
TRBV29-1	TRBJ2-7	SVESLAGSHEQY
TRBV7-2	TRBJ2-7	ASSFAEQY
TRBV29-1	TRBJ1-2	SVDIQLYGYT
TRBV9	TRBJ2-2	ASSPREGGGTGELF
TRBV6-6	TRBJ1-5	ASRDNNQPQH
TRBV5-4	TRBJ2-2	ASSFRDRGTGELF
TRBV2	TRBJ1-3	ASTARQLVSGNTIY
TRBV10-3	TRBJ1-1	AISEPRNWQSNTEAF
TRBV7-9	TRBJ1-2	ASSPRAEGGYGYT
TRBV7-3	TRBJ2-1	ASSPRERGEQF
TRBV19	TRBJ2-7	ASSISQGTYEQY
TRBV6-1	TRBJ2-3	ASSEKWGFSTDTQY
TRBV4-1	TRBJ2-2	ASSPYPQGRAGELF
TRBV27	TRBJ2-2	ASSPLGRNTGELF
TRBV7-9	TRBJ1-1	ASTWTVNTEAF
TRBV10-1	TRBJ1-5	PSPGRTAQVSNQPQH
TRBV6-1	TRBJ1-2	ASSPYYGYT
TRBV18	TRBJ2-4	ASSPRPSGGPFLAKNIQY
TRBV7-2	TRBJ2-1	ASSSGGAFHEQF
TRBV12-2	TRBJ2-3	ASRLGPQGGTDTQY
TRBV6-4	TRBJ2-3	AKVRTSGKEILTDTQY
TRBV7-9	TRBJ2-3	ASSLAGGFTDTQY
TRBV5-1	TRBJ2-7	ASSSGTASYEQY
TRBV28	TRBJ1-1	ASSDRGRVAEAF
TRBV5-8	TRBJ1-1	ASSPGTGAF
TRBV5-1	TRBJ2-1	ASSVLYSGGAYNEQF
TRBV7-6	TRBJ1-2	ASSPFLPNYGYT